A single sample is the source of the 17 T cell receptor beta chains below, sequenced in a study of OX40 agonist ivuxolimab in advanced cancers. Sequencing used immunoSEQ multiplex PCR; TCRdb keeps in-frame clones, though not all of them. This sample has around 60,000 clones, with more than 85% found just once. The specimen comprised CD4+ or CD8+ T cells sorted from blood, sampled in a trial of the OX40 agonist ivuxolimab. All receptors derive from an adult with an advanced solid tumor such as melanoma, head and neck, liver or kidney cancer.

V gene TRBV9 combines with J gene TRBJ2-5, with D perhaps matching TRBD1 (6 bases). Germline assignment: CDR1 SGDLS and CDR2 YYNGEE. The V and J ends lost 3 bases and 2 bases respectively, with 14 bases between them. The CDR3 covers 15 residues. The CDR3 spells CASSATGHRQETQYF. For the CDR3, the DNA is TGTGCCAGCAGCGCTACGGGACACCGGCAAGAGACCCAGTACTTC.

The CDR3 DNA follows: TGTGCCAGTAGTCGGGTTGGGAACAGAGAGACCCAGTACTTC. The encoded protein is CASSRVGNRETQYF. V is TRBV19 and J is TRBJ2-5; D not certain. Trimming took 5 bases from V and 4 from J, leaving 14 bases between them. The CDR3 sequence is 14 residues long. From germline, CDR1 is LNHDA and CDR2 SQIVND (reference sequence).

Only one count was recorded for this clone. The chain is built from TRBV6-5 and TRBJ1-2; D might be TRBD1 (6 bases). Trimming took 10 bases from V and 7 from J, leaving 19 bases between them. There are 13 residues in the CDR3. Germline loops: CDR1 MNHEY, CDR2 SVGAGI. The CDR3 bases are TGTGCCACGGGGTCCGGGGGCGCGACTGGCTACACCTTC. It specifies CATGSGGATGYTF.

The sample holds one count of this clone. V usage is TRBV10-3 and J usage is TRBJ2-7; 8 nucleotides line up with TRBD1. The germline V gene has CDR1 ENHRY and CDR2 SYGVKD. The V and J ends lost 6 bases and 1 base, in that order; junction bases with no gene match: 11. The CDR3 has 16 amino acids. CDR3 amino acids: CAISASDRGPSYEQYF. In DNA form, the CDR3 reads TGTGCCATCAGCGCTTCTGACAGGGGTCCTTCCTACGAGCAGTACTTC.

This chain joins TRBV18 and TRBJ2-5, with 10 bases matching TRBD2. Trimming took 6 bases from V and 2 from J; bases not matched to a gene: 6. The CDR3 covers 15 residues. Germline V gene data show CDR1 as KGHSH and CDR2 as LQKENI. CDR3 sequence (DNA): TGTGCCAGCTCCGTCTTAGCGGGAGGACAAGAGACCCAGTACTTC. The encoded protein is CASSVLAGGQETQYF.

This chain links TRBV5-5 with TRBJ1-4; D may be TRBD1 (6 bases). The V end was cut by 3 bases, the J end by 4 bases, with 13 bases between. Germline loops: CDR1 SGHKS, CDR2 YYEKEE (reference sequence). The CDR3 has 15 amino acids. The CDR3 loop reads CASSSYRAGNEKLFF. The CDR3 region has the DNA TGTGCCAGCAGCTCTTACAGGGCAGGTAATGAAAAACTGTTTTTT.

V and J are TRBV19 and TRBJ1-1; D is ambiguous. Trimming removed 3 bases at V and 0 bases at J, with 8 bases between. The CDR3 loop spans 14 amino acids. Looked up from germline, CDR1 is LNHDA and CDR2 is SQIVND (reference sequence). CDR3 protein: CASSISRVNTEAFF. The CDR3 DNA follows: TGTGCCAGTAGTATTTCCCGGGTGAACACTGAAGCTTTCTTT. The full variable domain, its missing parts supplied by reference TRBV19 and TRBJ1-1, is DGGITQSPKYLFRKEGQNVTLSCEQNLNHDAMYWYRQDPGQGLRLIYYSQIVNDFQKGDIAEGYSVSREKKESFPLTVTSAQKNPTAFYLCASSISRVNTEAFFGQGTRLTVV.

The genes are TRBV15 and TRBJ2-7, with D possibly called TRBD1 or TRBD2 (5 bases each). This CDR3 contains 16 residues. Deletions cut 1 base from V and 2 bases from J, with 15 bases between. Germline values: CDR1 LNHNV, CDR2 YYDKDF (reference sequence). The CDR3 reads CATSRASGTLTYEQYF. DNA for the CDR3: TGTGCCACCAGCAGAGCCTCAGGGACCTTGACCTACGAGCAGTACTTC. The full variable domain, rest sourced from reference TRBV15 and TRBJ2-7, is DAMVIQNPRYQVTQFGKPVTLSCSQTLNHNVMYWYQQKSSQAPKLLFHYYDKDFNNEADTPDNFQSRRPNTSFCFLDIRSPGLGDTAMYLCATSRASGTLTYEQYFGPGTRLTVT.

The V call is TRBV13, the J call TRBJ2-1; 7 bases align to TRBD1. This CDR3 has 17 residues. After removal of 0 bases from V and 0 bases from J, the junction contained 5 bases not matched to a gene. Germline CDR1 is PRHDT and CDR2 is FYEKMQ (reference sequence). The CDR3 nucleotides read TGTGCCAGCAGCTTAGGCCTGTCAGGGGGCTCCTACAATGAGCAGTTCTTC. It is translated as CASSLGLSGGSYNEQFF.

J is TRBJ1-1 and V is TRBV18; D might be TRBD1 (6 bases). CDR3 size: 14 residues. Trimming removed 2 bases at V and 3 bases at J, with 10 bases between. The germline V gene has CDR1 KGHSH and CDR2 LQKENI. This chain's CDR3 is CASSPGGGDTEAFF. The CDR3 DNA sequence: TGTGCCAGCTCACCAGGGGGCGGGGACACTGAAGCTTTCTTT.

J is TRBJ1-4 and V is TRBV30; D uncertain. The CDR3 totals 13 residues. V was clipped by 3 bases and J by 10 bases, with 15 bases between them. Germline V gene data show CDR1 as GTSNPN and CDR2 as SVGIG (reference sequence). The CDR3, as DNA: TGTGCCTGGAGCCCTACGGGGTACGGAAAACTGTTTTTT. It is translated as CAWSPTGYGKLFF.

This chain joins TRBV19 and TRBJ1-5, with no clear D. This CDR3 is 13 amino acids long. In germline, CDR1 is LNHDA, CDR2 SQIVND (reference sequence). The V gene lost 4 bases and the J gene lost 7 bases, with 11 bases spanning the gap. The CDR3 region is CASSRTDSQPQHF. For the CDR3, the DNA is TGTGCCAGTAGTAGGACGGATAGCCAGCCCCAGCATTTT.

The CDR3 DNA follows: TGTGCCATCAGGGACGACAGGGAAAAACTGTTTTTT. Translating gives CAIRDDREKLFF. The V gene is TRBV10-3, the J gene TRBJ1-4; D is possibly TRBD1 (6 bases). The germline CDR1 and CDR2 sequences are ENHRY and SYGVKD. The CDR3 is 12 amino acids. Deletions cut 6 bases from V and 8 bases from J, with 10 bases between.

V is TRBV9 and J is TRBJ2-3; 10 nucleotides match TRBD1. V lost 3 bases, J lost 3 bases, and 4 bases stayed unmatched. Germline values: CDR1 SGDLS, CDR2 YYNGEE. This CDR3 has 15 residues. CDR3 residues: CASSAGQGKTDTQYF. CDR3 DNA: TGTGCCAGCAGCGCGGGACAGGGGAAGACAGATACGCAGTATTTT.

CDR3 sequence reads: CASSLVQGYEQYF. The CDR3 coding sequence is TGCGCCAGCAGCTTGGTCCAGGGCTACGAGCAGTACTTC. The V gene is TRBV5-1, the J gene TRBJ2-7; D perhaps matches TRBD1 (5 bases). CDR3 length: 13 residues. Trimming pared 0 bases from V and 3 bases from J, leaving 7 bases between. Germline values: CDR1 SGHRS, CDR2 YFSETQ.

The chain carries TRBV4-1 and TRBJ2-1, with D perhaps TRBD1 or TRBD2 (5 bases each). In germline, CDR1 is MGHRA, CDR2 YSYEKL. There are 15 residues in the CDR3. V shed 2 bases and J shed 3 bases, with 11 bases lying between them. The CDR3 loop reads CASSQTRDRYNEQFF. The CDR3 DNA reads TGCGCCAGCAGCCAAACCCGGGACCGCTACAATGAGCAGTTCTTC.

This chain connects TRBV11-3 to TRBJ2-1; 7 bases agree with TRBD1. V shed 5 bases and J 10 bases; nucleotides not matched to a gene: 5. The germline V gene has CDR1 SGHNT and CDR2 YENEEA. The CDR3 covers 12 residues. The DNA for the CDR3 is TGTGCCAGCAGCCTAGGGACAGACGAGCAGTTCTTC. Translation: CASSLGTDEQFF.